The entry below describes one T cell receptor (beta chain). This clonotype was counted ten times or more. It has no known antigen specificity. The sample holds no much larger clone one base away, and base qualities are not on file. Every donor was a healthy Caucasian. Three pairs of female monozygotic twins, all aged roughly 18 to 30 years, were included in the twin cohort. Positive isolation kits from Invitrogen were used to isolate the CD4+ and CD8+ T cell populations. The source of the sample is a study of identical twins (dated by TCRdb to about 2016). Context from the whole study: To test whether fetal clonotypes persist, this study deep-sequenced TCR alpha and beta repertoires from monozygotic twins, from unrelated adults of various ages, and from cord blood. To rule out contamination, the twin experiments were replicated at different times with different library preparation protocols.

CDR1 and CDR2 are read off the germline V gene (reference sequence) as LGHDT and YNNKEL. Unmatched junction bases come to 2, with V trimmed by 5 bases and J by 2 bases. The CDR3 runs 14 amino acids, cysteine and phenylalanine included. Only the CDR3 part of the read is kept: 42 bases, read in frame from the first base. Library preparation used 5' RACE. Sequencing instrument: Illumina HiSeq 2000. Template switching added a universal primer binding site, and the final cDNA carried a unique molecular identifier that allowed TCR cDNA molecules to be counted accurately. First-strand cDNA for TCR alpha and beta chains was synthesized from specific primers in the conserved constant-segment region. To control for contamination, every cDNA library was double barcoded, receiving both a SMART-Mk sample barcode and Illumina barcodes. TruSeq adapter sequences, together with Illumina sample barcodes, were added in two successive PCR steps. Sequencing of the TCR alpha and beta cDNA libraries was done on the Illumina HiSeq platform using custom primers. Under the source paper's analysis protocol: Unique molecular identifiers were extracted from raw reads with MiGEC, and CDR3 positions were determined with MiXCR. For each individual, recombination models were inferred using an EM algorithm with the repgenHMM and IGoR tools. Shared clonotypes were analyzed with the tcR package in R, and sharing was normalized by the product of cloneset sizes. To study raw recombination free of thymic and clonal selection effects, out-of-frame nonproductive sequences were analyzed. The public reads were run again by TCRdb, first through fastp at Q25 and then through MiXCR, and only productive beta chains were kept. One record per CDR3 amino acid sequence lists the most common genes and DNA. TCRdb's processing, not the authors' own work, is the source of the V and J calls. The sample profile shows about 290,000 distinct CDR3 sequences; roughly 9.7% of them were found once. Of the sample, 6% to 8.5% is held by the ten largest clones.

General conclusions and limits of the study: Invariant T cells such as MAIT and iNKT could partly confound zero-insertion analyses, though diverse VJ usage argued against this for most clonotypes. Because the same donors could not be followed over many years, conclusions were based on cross-sectional statistical analysis. Fewer insertions were carried by abundant cord blood beta clonotypes; a weaker similar trend was observed in young adult naive repertoires, while no such trend was observed in memory repertoires. Out-of-frame TCR alpha sharing in monozygotic twins was systematically underestimated by recombination models, whereas sharing between unrelated individuals was in agreement with the recombination models. Compared with coincidental sharing between unrelated individuals, out-of-frame TCR alpha sequences shared between twins had an excess of sequences with low generation probability. Excess twin sharing in beta out-of-frame sequences was weaker because fewer shared sequences lowered the signal-to-noise ratio.

The sample was also reused in another study, on yellow fever vaccine responses in identical twins. The second paper states: According to the authors, in identical twins the way T cells responded to vaccination appeared partly convergent and partly personalized. In identical twins, the study followed T cell clones that responded to the vaccine with precision.

The sequence was collected from a woman under 30 in good health. Recombination linked TRBV3-1 to TRBJ2-2; 7 middle bases align to TRBD2. Sequencing used CD8+ T cells sorted from blood. This receptor has the CDR3 CASSSSGNTGELFF. The sequenced DNA is TGTGCCAGCAGCTCTAGCGGAAACACCGGGGAGCTGTTTTTT.